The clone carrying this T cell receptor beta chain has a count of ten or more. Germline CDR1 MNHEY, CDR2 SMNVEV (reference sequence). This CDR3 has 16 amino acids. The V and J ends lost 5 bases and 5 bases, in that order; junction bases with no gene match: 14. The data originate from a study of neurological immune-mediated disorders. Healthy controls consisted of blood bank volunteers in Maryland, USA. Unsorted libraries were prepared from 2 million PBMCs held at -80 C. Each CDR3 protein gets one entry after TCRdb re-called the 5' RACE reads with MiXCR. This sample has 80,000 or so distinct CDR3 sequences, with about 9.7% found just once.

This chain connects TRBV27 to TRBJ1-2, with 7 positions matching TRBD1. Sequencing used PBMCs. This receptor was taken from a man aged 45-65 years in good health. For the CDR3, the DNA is TGTGCCAGCAGTACCCGCCCTCTAGACAGGGCTTATGGCTACACCTTC. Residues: CASSTRPLDRAYGYTF.